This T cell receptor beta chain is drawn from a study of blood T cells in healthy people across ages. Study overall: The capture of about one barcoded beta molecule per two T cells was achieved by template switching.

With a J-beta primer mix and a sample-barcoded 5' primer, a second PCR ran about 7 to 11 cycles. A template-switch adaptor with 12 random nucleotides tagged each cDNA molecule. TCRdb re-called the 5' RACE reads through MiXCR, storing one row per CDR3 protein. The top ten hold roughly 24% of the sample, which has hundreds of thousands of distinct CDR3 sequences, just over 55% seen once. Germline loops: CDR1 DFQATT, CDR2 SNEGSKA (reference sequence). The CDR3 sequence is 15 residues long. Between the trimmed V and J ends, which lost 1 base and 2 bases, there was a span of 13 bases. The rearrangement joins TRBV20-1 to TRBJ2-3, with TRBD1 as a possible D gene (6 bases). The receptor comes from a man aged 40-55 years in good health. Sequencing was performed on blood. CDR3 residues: CSARARDKFTDTQYF. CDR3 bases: TGCAGTGCTAGAGCCCGGGACAAATTCACAGATACGCAGTATTTT.